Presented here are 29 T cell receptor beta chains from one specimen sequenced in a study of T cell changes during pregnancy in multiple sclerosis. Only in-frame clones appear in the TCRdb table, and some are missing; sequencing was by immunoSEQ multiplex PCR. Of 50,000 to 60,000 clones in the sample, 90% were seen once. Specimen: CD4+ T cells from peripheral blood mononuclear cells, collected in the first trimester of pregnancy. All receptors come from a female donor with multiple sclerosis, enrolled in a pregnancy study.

This CDR3 is CASSQRGYRTDTQYF. As DNA, the CDR3 is TGCGCCAGCAGTCAAAGAGGGTACCGCACAGATACGCAGTATTTT. The chain is built from TRBV10-2 and TRBJ2-3; D is possibly TRBD2 (5 bases). V lost 5 bases and J 1 base, leaving 13 bases between the germline ends. The CDR3 loop spans 15 amino acids. CDR1 is WSHSY and CDR2 is SAAADI in the germline V gene.

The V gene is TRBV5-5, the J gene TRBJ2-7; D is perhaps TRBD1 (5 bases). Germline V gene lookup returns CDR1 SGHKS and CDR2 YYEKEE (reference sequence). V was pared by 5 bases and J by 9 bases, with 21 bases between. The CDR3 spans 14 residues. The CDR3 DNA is TGTGCCAGCAGGCCCGAATCAGGGTCGCAGGGGCAGTACTTC. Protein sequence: CASRPESGSQGQYF.

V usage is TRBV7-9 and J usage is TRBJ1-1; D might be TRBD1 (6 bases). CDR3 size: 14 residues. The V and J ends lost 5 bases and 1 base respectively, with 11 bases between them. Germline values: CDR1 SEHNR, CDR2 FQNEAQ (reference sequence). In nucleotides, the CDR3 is TGTGCCAGCAGCGCGCAGGGGCCGAACACTGAAGCTTTCTTT. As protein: CASSAQGPNTEAFF.

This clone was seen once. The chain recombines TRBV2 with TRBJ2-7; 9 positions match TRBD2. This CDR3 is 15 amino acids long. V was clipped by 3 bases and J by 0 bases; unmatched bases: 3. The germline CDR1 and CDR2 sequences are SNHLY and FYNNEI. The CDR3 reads CASSERGRGSYEQYF. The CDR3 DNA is TGTGCCAGCAGTGAGCGCGGGAGGGGCTCCTACGAGCAGTACTTC.

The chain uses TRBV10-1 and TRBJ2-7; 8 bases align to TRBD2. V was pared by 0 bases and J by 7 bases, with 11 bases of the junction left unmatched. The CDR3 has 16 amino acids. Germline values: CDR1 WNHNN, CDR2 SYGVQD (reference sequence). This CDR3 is CASSESKGLGLTEQYF. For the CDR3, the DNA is TGCGCCAGCAGTGAGTCTAAGGGACTAGGATTAACTGAGCAGTACTTC.

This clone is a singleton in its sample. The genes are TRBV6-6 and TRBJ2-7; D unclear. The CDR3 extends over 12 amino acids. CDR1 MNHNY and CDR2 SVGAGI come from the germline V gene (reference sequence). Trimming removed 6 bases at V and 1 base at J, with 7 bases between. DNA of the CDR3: TGTGCCAGCAGCTTCGCGTCCTACGAGCAGTACTTC. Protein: CASSFASYEQYF.

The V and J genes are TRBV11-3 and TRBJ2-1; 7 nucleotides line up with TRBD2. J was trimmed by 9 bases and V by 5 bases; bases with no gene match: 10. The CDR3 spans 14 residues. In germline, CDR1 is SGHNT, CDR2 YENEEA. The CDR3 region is CASSRLTSSREQFF. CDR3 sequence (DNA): TGTGCCAGCAGCCGTTTGACTAGCTCCCGTGAGCAGTTCTTC.

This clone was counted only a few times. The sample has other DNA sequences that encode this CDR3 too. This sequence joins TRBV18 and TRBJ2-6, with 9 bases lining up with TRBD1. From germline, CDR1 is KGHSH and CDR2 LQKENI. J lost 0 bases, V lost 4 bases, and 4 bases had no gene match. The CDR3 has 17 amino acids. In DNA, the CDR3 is TGTGCCAGCTCACGCGGACAGGGGAGCTCTGGGGCCAACGTCCTGACTTTC. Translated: CASSRGQGSSGANVLTF.

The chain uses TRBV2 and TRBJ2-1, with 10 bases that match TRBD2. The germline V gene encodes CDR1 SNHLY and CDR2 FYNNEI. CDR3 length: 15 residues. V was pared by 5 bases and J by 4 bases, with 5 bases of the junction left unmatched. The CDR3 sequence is CASSSSGGRYNEQFF. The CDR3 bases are TGTGCCAGCAGTTCTAGCGGGGGACGATACAATGAGCAGTTCTTC. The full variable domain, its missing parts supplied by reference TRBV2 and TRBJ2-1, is EPEVTQTPSHQVTQMGQEVILRCVPISNHLYFYWYRQILGQKVEFLVSFYNNEISEKSEIFDDQFSVERPDGSNFTLKIRSTKLEDSAMYFCASSSSGGRYNEQFFGPGTRLTVL.

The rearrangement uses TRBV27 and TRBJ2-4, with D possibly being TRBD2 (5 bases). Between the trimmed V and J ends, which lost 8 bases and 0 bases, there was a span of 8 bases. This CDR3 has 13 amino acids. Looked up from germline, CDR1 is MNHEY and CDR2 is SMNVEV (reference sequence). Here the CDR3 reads CASRGLAKNIQYF. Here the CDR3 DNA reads TGTGCCAGCCGCGGACTAGCCAAAAACATTCAGTACTTC.

CDR3 sequence (DNA): TGTGCCAGCAGCTGGGCCGGACATTCGAACACTGAAGCTTTCTTT. As protein: CASSWAGHSNTEAFF. The chain links TRBV5-4 to TRBJ1-1; a possible D gene is TRBD1 (5 bases). CDR3 size: 15 residues. Germline V gene sequence: CDR1 SGHNT, CDR2 YYREEE (reference sequence). V gave up 3 bases and J gave up 1 base, with 13 bases separating them.

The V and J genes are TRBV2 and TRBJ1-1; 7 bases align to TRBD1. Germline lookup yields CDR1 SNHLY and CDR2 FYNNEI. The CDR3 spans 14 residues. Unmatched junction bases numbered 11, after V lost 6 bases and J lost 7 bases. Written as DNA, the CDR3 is TGTGCCAGCAGCGCGATTCGGACAGGTGGTGAAGCTTTCTTT. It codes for CASSAIRTGGEAFF.

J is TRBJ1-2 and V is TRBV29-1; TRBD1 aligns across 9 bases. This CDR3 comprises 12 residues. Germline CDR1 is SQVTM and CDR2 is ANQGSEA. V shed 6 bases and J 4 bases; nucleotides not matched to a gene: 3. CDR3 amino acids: CSVETGGYGYTF. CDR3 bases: TGCAGCGTAGAGACAGGGGGCTATGGCTACACCTTC.

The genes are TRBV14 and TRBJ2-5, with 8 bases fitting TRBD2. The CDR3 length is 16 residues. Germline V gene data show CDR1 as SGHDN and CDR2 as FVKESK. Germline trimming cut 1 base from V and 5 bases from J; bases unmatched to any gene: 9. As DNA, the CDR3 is TGTGCCAGCAGCCAAGGCGAGGCGGGAGGTCGGGAGACCCAGTACTTC. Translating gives CASSQGEAGGRETQYF.

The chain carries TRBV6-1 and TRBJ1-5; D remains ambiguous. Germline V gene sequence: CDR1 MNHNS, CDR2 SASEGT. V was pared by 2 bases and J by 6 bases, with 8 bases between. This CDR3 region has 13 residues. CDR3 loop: CASSERAGQPQHF. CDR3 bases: TGTGCCAGCAGTGAAAGAGCGGGTCAGCCCCAGCATTTT.

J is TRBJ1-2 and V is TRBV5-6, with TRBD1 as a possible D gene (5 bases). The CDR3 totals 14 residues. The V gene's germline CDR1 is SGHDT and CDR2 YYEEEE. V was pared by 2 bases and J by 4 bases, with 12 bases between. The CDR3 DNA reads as TGTGCCAGCAGCTTCGCCAGGGTGAGCTATGGCTACACCTTC. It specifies CASSFARVSYGYTF.

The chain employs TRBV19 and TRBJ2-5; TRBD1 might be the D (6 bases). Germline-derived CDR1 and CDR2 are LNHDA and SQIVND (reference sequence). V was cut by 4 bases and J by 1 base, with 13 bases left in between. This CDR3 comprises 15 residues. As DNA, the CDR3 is TGTGCCAGTAGTAGGACACAGGGTTCCCAAGAGACCCAGTACTTC. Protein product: CASSRTQGSQETQYF.

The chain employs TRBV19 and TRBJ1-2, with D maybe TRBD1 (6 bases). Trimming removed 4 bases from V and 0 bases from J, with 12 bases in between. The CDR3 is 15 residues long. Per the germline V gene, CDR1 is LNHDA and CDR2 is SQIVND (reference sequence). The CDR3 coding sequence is TGTGCCAGTAGTACCGCAGGGGCAGCTAACTATGGCTACACCTTC. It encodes CASSTAGAANYGYTF.

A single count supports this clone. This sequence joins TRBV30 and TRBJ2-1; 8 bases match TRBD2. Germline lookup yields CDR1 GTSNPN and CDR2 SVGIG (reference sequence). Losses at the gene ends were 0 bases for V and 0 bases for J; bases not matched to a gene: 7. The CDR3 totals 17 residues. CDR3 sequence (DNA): TGTGCCTGGAGTGTAAGCCGGAGCGGGAGCTCCTACAATGAGCAGTTCTTC. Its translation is CAWSVSRSGSSYNEQFF.

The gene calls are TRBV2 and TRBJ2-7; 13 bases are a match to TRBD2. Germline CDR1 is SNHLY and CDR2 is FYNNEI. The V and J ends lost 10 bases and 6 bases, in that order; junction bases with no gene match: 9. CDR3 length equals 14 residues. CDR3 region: CATGTSGKRREQYF. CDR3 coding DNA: TGTGCCACCGGGACTAGCGGGAAAAGGCGCGAGCAGTACTTC.

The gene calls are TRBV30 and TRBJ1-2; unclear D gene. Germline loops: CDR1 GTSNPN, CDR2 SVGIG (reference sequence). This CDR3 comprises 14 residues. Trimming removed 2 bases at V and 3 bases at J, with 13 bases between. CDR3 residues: CAWSPLVWDYGYTF. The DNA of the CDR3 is TGTGCCTGGAGTCCACTAGTTTGGGACTATGGCTACACCTTC.

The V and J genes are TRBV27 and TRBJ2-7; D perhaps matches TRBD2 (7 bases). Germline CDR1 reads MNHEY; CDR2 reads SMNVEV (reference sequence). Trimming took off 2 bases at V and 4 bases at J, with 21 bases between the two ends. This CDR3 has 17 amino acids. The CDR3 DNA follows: TGTGCCAGCAGTTTACAGGGCGGGGGCGTGGGTTTGTACGAGCAGTACTTC. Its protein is CASSLQGGGVGLYEQYF.

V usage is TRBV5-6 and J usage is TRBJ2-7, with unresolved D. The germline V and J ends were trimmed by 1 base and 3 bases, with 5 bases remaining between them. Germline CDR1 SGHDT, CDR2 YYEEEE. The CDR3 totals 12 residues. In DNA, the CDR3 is TGTGCCAGCAGCTTGCGAGGCTACGAGCAGTACTTC. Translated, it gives CASSLRGYEQYF.

The CDR3 region is CASSPTTQTQYF. The CDR3 bases are TGTGCCAGCAGCCCGACTACTCAGACCCAGTACTTC. The chain recombines TRBV7-2 with TRBJ2-5, with D possibly being TRBD2 (5 bases). The ends were cut back, 5 bases at V and 6 bases at J, with 10 bases in the middle. The CDR3 spans 12 residues. CDR1 is SGHTA, CDR2 FQGNSA, per germline.

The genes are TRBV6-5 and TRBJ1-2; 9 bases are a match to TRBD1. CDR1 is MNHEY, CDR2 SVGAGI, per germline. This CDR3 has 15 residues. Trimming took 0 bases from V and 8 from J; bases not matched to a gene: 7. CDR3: CASSYSAGQGRGYTF. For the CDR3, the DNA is TGTGCCAGCAGTTACTCGGCGGGACAGGGAAGAGGCTACACCTTC.

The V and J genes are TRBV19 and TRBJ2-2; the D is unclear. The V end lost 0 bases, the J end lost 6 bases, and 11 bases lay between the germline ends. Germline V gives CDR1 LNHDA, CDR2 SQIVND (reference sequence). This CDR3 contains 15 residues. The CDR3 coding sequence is TGTGCCAGTAGTATAGATCTATCCTCCCCCGGGGAGCTGTTTTTT. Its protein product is CASSIDLSSPGELFF.

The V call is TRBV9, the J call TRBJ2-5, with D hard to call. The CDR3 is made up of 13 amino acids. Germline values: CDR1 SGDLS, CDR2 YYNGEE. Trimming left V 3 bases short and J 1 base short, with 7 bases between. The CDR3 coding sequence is TGTGCCAGCAGCGCACAAATCCAAGAGACCCAGTACTTC. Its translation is CASSAQIQETQYF.

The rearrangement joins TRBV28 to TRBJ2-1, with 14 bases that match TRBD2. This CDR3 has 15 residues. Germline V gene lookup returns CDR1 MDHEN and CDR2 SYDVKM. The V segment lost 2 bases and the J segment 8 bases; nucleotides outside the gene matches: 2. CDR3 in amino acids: CASSLGTSGSYEQFF. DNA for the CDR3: TGTGCCAGCAGTTTAGGGACTAGCGGGAGTTATGAGCAGTTCTTC.

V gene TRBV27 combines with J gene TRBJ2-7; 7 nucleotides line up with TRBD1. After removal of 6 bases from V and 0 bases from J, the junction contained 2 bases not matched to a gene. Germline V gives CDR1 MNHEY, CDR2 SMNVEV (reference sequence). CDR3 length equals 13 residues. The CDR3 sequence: CASRAGGSYEQYF. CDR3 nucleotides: TGTGCCAGCAGGGCAGGGGGCTCCTACGAGCAGTACTTC.